This T cell receptor (beta chain) emerged from a study of blood T cell repertoires in COVID-19. Germline CDR1 is MGHRA and CDR2 is YSYEKL. The CDR3 is 19 amino acids. Trimming took 0 bases from V and 0 from J; bases not matched to a gene: 8. Original handling: Amplification of reference gene primers provided the estimated nucleated cell counts. Method: immunoSEQ multiplex PCR; TCRdb's copy keeps in-frame clones and lacks some. Clone size and the V and J calls come from that table; the DNA yielded D and trimming. The sample has some 200,000 clones, about nine tenths seen once. The sequencing input was peripheral blood. The TCR comes from a middle-aged man with acute or convalescent COVID-19. This chain connects TRBV4-1 to TRBJ1-5, with 10 nucleotides matching TRBD1. The CDR3: CASSQDMGQGLYSNQPQHF. The CDR3 DNA sequence: TGCGCCAGCAGCCAAGATATGGGACAGGGGCTTTATAGCAATCAGCCCCAGCATTTT.